Following are 18 T cell receptor beta chains from one sample sequenced in a study of somatic mutations in cytotoxic T cells in rheumatoid arthritis. TCRdb keeps only in-frame clones here, not all; method: immunoSEQ multiplex PCR. Of some 25,000 clones in the sample, 82% are singletons; the top ten hold approximately 5.3%. Sequences were obtained from CD8+ T cells sorted from blood. These receptors all come from a man aged 50 to 59 in good health.

The chain employs TRBV28 and TRBJ2-1; weak D call: TRBD2 (5 bases). Looked up from germline, CDR1 is MDHEN and CDR2 is SYDVKM. This CDR3 is 14 amino acids long. V was shortened by 2 bases and J by 10 bases, with 15 bases between the two germline ends. DNA of the CDR3: TGTGCCAGCAGTTTAAGAAGAGGGATTCGGGAGCAGTTCTTC. It translates to CASSLRRGIREQFF.

The chain recombines TRBV19 with TRBJ1-2; possibly TRBD1 for D (5 bases). Germline V gives CDR1 LNHDA, CDR2 SQIVND (reference sequence). The V end lost 0 bases, the J end lost 6 bases, and 14 bases lay between the germline ends. The CDR3 consists of 15 residues. The CDR3 nucleotides read TGTGCCAGTAGTATAGATTTTCAGGGACTAGATGGCTACACCTTC. Its translation is CASSIDFQGLDGYTF.

The rearrangement links TRBV7-9 to TRBJ1-5; D not certain. V was shortened by 1 base and J by 7 bases, with 5 bases between the two germline ends. CDR3 length: 12 residues. Germline values: CDR1 SEHNR, CDR2 FQNEAQ (reference sequence). The CDR3 loop reads CASSLELQPQHF. In nucleotides, the CDR3 is TGTGCCAGCAGCTTAGAGCTACAGCCCCAGCATTTT.

The chain combines TRBV27 with TRBJ2-1, with 10 bases aligning to TRBD2. From germline, CDR1 is MNHEY and CDR2 SMNVEV (reference sequence). This CDR3 is 15 amino acids long. V trimming: 6 bases; J trimming: 3 bases; junction bases outside the gene matches: 5. CDR3 residues: CASSPSGSRYNEQFF. The DNA for the CDR3 is TGTGCCAGCAGCCCTAGCGGGAGTCGCTACAATGAGCAGTTCTTC.

The chain has TRBV28 and TRBJ1-1; TRBD1 agrees at 7 bases. Germline V CDR1 and CDR2: MDHEN, SYDVKM. CDR3 size: 17 residues. Germline trimming cut 3 bases from V and 0 bases from J; bases unmatched to any gene: 10. In DNA, the CDR3 is TGTGCCAGCAGTTTCCCCTGGGACAGCATCATGAACACTGAAGCTTTCTTT. This codes for CASSFPWDSIMNTEAFF.

The V gene is TRBV5-1, the J gene TRBJ2-2; 7 nucleotides line up with TRBD1. V gave up 3 bases and J gave up 7 bases; unmatched junction bases: 12. This CDR3 has 16 amino acids. Germline CDR1 is SGHRS and CDR2 is YFSETQ. CDR3 DNA: TGCGCCAGCAGCTGGACAGGACTTACGCAGGACGGGGAGCTGTTTTTT. Protein product: CASSWTGLTQDGELFF.

The rearrangement joins TRBV7-6 to TRBJ1-4, with D maybe TRBD1 (6 bases). Between the trimmed V and J ends, which lost 5 bases and 8 bases, there was a span of 9 bases. Per the germline V gene, CDR1 is SGHVS and CDR2 is FNYEAQ. This CDR3 has 12 amino acids. CDR3 sequence reads: CASSNRDEKLFF. The CDR3 DNA reads as TGTGCCAGCAGCAACAGGGACGAAAAACTGTTTTTT.

The chain has TRBV9 and TRBJ2-7; D might be TRBD2 (6 bases). CDR1 is SGDLS and CDR2 is YYNGEE in the germline V gene. V lost 3 bases and J 3 bases, leaving 22 bases between the germline ends. This CDR3 is 17 amino acids long. The CDR3 DNA is TGTGCCAGCAGCGCCGGGGGTGGGGCGGGAAGGGGCTACGAGCAGTACTTC. Its translation: CASSAGGGAGRGYEQYF.

The rearrangement joins TRBV9 to TRBJ2-1; 11 nucleotides line up with TRBD2. CDR3 length: 14 amino acids. Germline-derived CDR1 and CDR2 are SGDLS and YYNGEE. Trimming removed 4 bases from V and 7 bases from J; junction bases left unmatched: 4. The CDR3 DNA is TGTGCCAGCAGCCCGGGACTAGCGGTAAATGAGCAGTTCTTC. Its protein is CASSPGLAVNEQFF.

This chain connects TRBV2 to TRBJ2-1; TRBD2 aligns across 8 bases. This CDR3 comprises 15 residues. Germline CDR1 is SNHLY and CDR2 is FYNNEI. The J segment lost 9 bases and the V segment lost 2 bases, leaving 9 bases of the junction unmatched. The CDR3 region is CASSEPAGTRGEQFF. As DNA, the CDR3 is TGTGCCAGCAGTGAACCTGCCGGGACTAGGGGTGAGCAGTTCTTC.

V gene TRBV5-6 combines with J gene TRBJ2-7; D ambiguous. CDR3 length: 13 amino acids. Looked up from germline, CDR1 is SGHDT and CDR2 is YYEEEE. Between the trimmed V and J ends, which lost 0 bases and 2 bases, there was a span of 6 bases. Here the CDR3 DNA reads TGTGCCAGCAGCTTGGGCCCGGCCTACGAGCAGTACTTC. Its translation: CASSLGPAYEQYF.

The chain recombines TRBV30 with TRBJ1-2; possible D gene TRBD1, 6 bases. Trimming took off 3 bases at V and 7 bases at J, with 15 bases between the two ends. The germline V gene encodes CDR1 GTSNPN and CDR2 SVGIG (reference sequence). The length of the CDR3 is 13 residues. The CDR3, as DNA: TGTGCCTGGAGCGGAGGGGGGCGGGCTGGCTACACCTTC. It specifies CAWSGGGRAGYTF.

The V gene is TRBV5-6, the J gene TRBJ1-4, with no clear D. Germline CDR1 is SGHDT and CDR2 is YYEEEE. V was pared by 0 bases and J by 13 bases, with 10 bases between. The CDR3 has 12 amino acids. CDR3 amino acids: CASSLGAGLLFF. CDR3 bases: TGTGCCAGCAGCTTGGGGGCAGGTTTACTGTTTTTT.

V usage is TRBV2 and J usage is TRBJ2-1, with TRBD2 identical over 7 bases. Germline assignment: CDR1 SNHLY and CDR2 FYNNEI. The J segment lost 1 base and the V segment lost 3 bases, leaving 3 bases of the junction unmatched. This CDR3 is 15 amino acids long. The DNA of the CDR3 is TGTGCCAGCAGTGACGGGGGACTATCCTACAATGAGCAGTTCTTC. Its protein is CASSDGGLSYNEQFF.

The chain couples TRBV4-1 to TRBJ2-1; possibly TRBD2 for D (5 bases). CDR1 is MGHRA, CDR2 YSYEKL, per germline. V was pared by 3 bases and J by 9 bases, with 9 bases between. The CDR3 is 12 residues long. The CDR3 nucleotides are TGCGCCAGCAGCCACCCGGGGAGTGAGCAGTTCTTC. Encoded protein: CASSHPGSEQFF.

The chain carries TRBV7-9 and TRBJ2-1; D gene uncertain. Per germline, CDR1 SEHNR and CDR2 FQNEAQ (reference sequence). V gave up 0 bases and J gave up 0 bases, with 9 bases separating them. CDR3 length equals 16 residues. CDR3 sequence (DNA): TGTGCCAGCAGCTTAGCTAGATTGAGCTCCTACAATGAGCAGTTCTTC. It encodes CASSLARLSSYNEQFF.

This clone was seen just once. The rearrangement joins TRBV15 to TRBJ2-7; D is possibly TRBD1 (5 bases). The CDR3 covers 14 residues. Trimming left V 0 bases short and J 4 bases short, with 10 bases between. CDR1 is LNHNV and CDR2 is YYDKDF in the germline V gene (reference sequence). This CDR3 is CATSRDRAAYEQYV. Here the CDR3 DNA reads TGTGCCACCAGCAGAGACAGGGCTGCTTACGAGCAGTACGTC.

The rearrangement links TRBV7-8 to TRBJ2-1, with no clear D. Germline assignment: CDR1 SGHVS and CDR2 FQNEAQ. The CDR3 sequence is 18 residues long. The V and J ends lost 5 bases and 3 bases respectively, with 23 bases between them. The CDR3 nucleotides read TGTGCCAGCAGCCCTAACTTACGCGGTAGCATCTACTACAATGAGCAGTTCTTC. Its translation: CASSPNLRGSIYYNEQFF. Filled out from reference TRBV7-8 and TRBJ2-1, the complete variable domain reads GAGVSQSPRYKVAKRGQDVALRCDPISGHVSLFWYQQALGQGPEFLTYFQNEAQLDKSGLPSDRFFAERPEGSVSTLKIQRTQQEDSAVYLCASSPNLRGSIYYNEQFFGPGTRLTVL.